One and the same sample provided the 21 T cell receptor beta chains below, sequenced in a study of blood T cell repertoires in COVID-19. This table comes from immunoSEQ multiplex PCR, and its TCRdb copy is limited to in-frame clones, with some not included. The table lists more than 100,000 clones, almost 90% of them singletons. Sample: peripheral blood. Receptors originate from a human donor in a cohort sampled during active COVID-19.

The V gene is TRBV6-1, the J gene TRBJ1-2; D is perhaps TRBD1 (5 bases). The V end lost 2 bases, the J end lost 8 bases, and 15 bases lay between the germline ends. The CDR3 loop spans 14 amino acids. The germline V gene encodes CDR1 MNHNS and CDR2 SASEGT. The CDR3 loop reads CASSEMGGIGGYTF. Here the CDR3 DNA reads TGTGCCAGCAGTGAAATGGGGGGGATAGGAGGCTACACCTTC.

This clone showed up just a few times. The genes are TRBV4-1 and TRBJ1-1, with 7 nucleotides matching TRBD1. The CDR3 has 15 residues. Germline lookup yields CDR1 MGHRA and CDR2 YSYEKL. V gave up 2 bases and J gave up 7 bases; unmatched junction bases: 10. The CDR3 loop is CASSQPTTGLVEAFF. CDR3 sequence (DNA): TGCGCCAGCAGCCAACCCACGACAGGGCTAGTTGAAGCTTTCTTT.

This clone was observed a single time. The chain recombines TRBV7-2 with TRBJ2-5; 7 bases align to TRBD2. V trimming: 5 bases; J trimming: 4 bases; junction bases outside the gene matches: 13. The CDR3 sequence is 16 residues long. The germline V gene has CDR1 SGHTA and CDR2 FQGNSA. The CDR3 region is CASSPVGRGVPETQYF. CDR3 DNA sequence: TGTGCCAGCAGCCCCGTAGGGAGGGGCGTTCCAGAGACCCAGTACTTC.

The chain employs TRBV19 and TRBJ1-2, with a possible D match to TRBD1 (6 bases). The V and J ends lost 5 bases and 4 bases respectively, with 20 bases between them. CDR3 size: 16 residues. Germline lookup yields CDR1 LNHDA and CDR2 SQIVND (reference sequence). This CDR3 reads CASSSTSDRFSYGYTF. The CDR3 DNA sequence: TGTGCCAGTAGTTCAACCTCCGACAGGTTCTCCTATGGCTACACCTTC.

The chain has TRBV19 and TRBJ2-6; D unresolved. Germline loops: CDR1 LNHDA, CDR2 SQIVND (reference sequence). This CDR3 contains 14 residues. V lost 0 bases and J 4 bases, leaving 4 bases between the germline ends. CDR3 sequence reads: CASSIEAGANVLTF. The CDR3 coding sequence is TGTGCCAGTAGTATAGAAGCAGGGGCCAACGTCCTGACTTTC.

This chain connects TRBV28 to TRBJ1-4; D gene ambiguous. This CDR3 is built from 15 residues. CDR1 is MDHEN and CDR2 is SYDVKM in the germline V gene. Trimming shortened V by 2 bases and J by 5 bases, and 12 bases separated the two germline ends. The CDR3 is CASSLTAARNEKLFF. DNA of the CDR3: TGTGCCAGCAGTTTAACGGCAGCCAGGAATGAAAAACTGTTTTTT.

This clone appeared a single time. The J gene is TRBJ2-3, the V gene TRBV6-6; TRBD1 might be the D (5 bases). Trimming left V 7 bases short and J 0 bases short, with 11 bases between. This CDR3 comprises 14 residues. Germline V lookup: CDR1 MNHNY, CDR2 SVGAGI (reference sequence). In nucleotides, the CDR3 is TGTGCCAGCACCCCACAGGTTAGCACAGATACGCAGTATTTT. It translates to CASTPQVSTDTQYF.

The rearrangement links TRBV19 to TRBJ2-6; D gene ambiguous. V was shortened by 6 bases and J by 2 bases, with 14 bases between the two germline ends. The germline gives CDR1 LNHDA, CDR2 SQIVND (reference sequence). The CDR3 is 16 amino acids. CDR3 residues: CASRGARQAGANVLTF. In nucleotides, the CDR3 is TGTGCCAGTAGGGGCGCAAGGCAGGCTGGGGCCAACGTCCTGACTTTC.

This clone was recorded a few times. The CDR3 sequence is CAWSGTRELTDTQYF. CDR3 nucleotide sequence: TGTGCCTGGAGCGGGACTCGAGAACTCACAGATACGCAGTATTTT. The chain combines TRBV30 with TRBJ2-3; D may be TRBD2 (6 bases). Germline CDR1 reads GTSNPN; CDR2 reads SVGIG (reference sequence). The CDR3 extends over 15 amino acids. Trimming left V 3 bases short and J 2 bases short, with 15 bases between.

This chain connects TRBV6-4 to TRBJ1-1; 8 bases are a match to TRBD1. Germline V CDR1 and CDR2: MRHNA, SNTAGT. This CDR3 spans 14 amino acids. Losses at the gene ends were 6 bases for V and 0 bases for J; bases not matched to a gene: 3. Here the CDR3 DNA reads TGTGCCAGCAGCCAGGACAGGGTGAACACTGAAGCTTTCTTT. Protein: CASSQDRVNTEAFF.

This sequence joins TRBV3-1 (or the pseudogene TRBV3-2) and TRBJ2-2, with D perhaps TRBD1 (5 bases). V dropped 0 bases and J dropped 5 bases, with 7 bases sitting between them. The CDR3 loop spans 14 amino acids. Germline lookup yields CDR1 LGHDT and CDR2 YNNKEL (reference sequence). The CDR3 loop is CASSQDRVTGELFF. CDR3 nucleotide sequence: TGTGCCAGCAGCCAAGACAGGGTTACCGGGGAGCTGTTTTTT.

The J gene is TRBJ1-5, the V gene TRBV19; D is unclear. The CDR3 totals 13 residues. Germline values: CDR1 LNHDA, CDR2 SQIVND (reference sequence). Between the trimmed V and J ends, which lost 5 bases and 3 bases, there was a span of 8 bases. The CDR3 loop reads CASSYRFNQPQHF. The CDR3, as DNA: TGTGCCAGTAGTTATCGGTTCAATCAGCCCCAGCATTTT.

In this sample, this clone turned up a few times. The gene calls are TRBV6-2 or TRBV6-3 and TRBJ1-5; possible D gene TRBD1, 6 bases. V shed 4 bases and J shed 6 bases, with 19 bases lying between them. Germline CDR1 reads MNHEY; CDR2 reads SVGEGT. The CDR3 length is 16 residues. CDR3 region: CASSWSRTDKTQPQHF. CDR3 nucleotides: TGTGCCAGCAGTTGGAGCCGGACAGATAAGACTCAGCCCCAGCATTTT.

V and J are TRBV20-1 and TRBJ2-3; D is uncertain. Between the trimmed V and J ends, which lost 6 bases and 3 bases, there was a span of 7 bases. CDR3 size: 11 residues. CDR1 DFQATT and CDR2 SNEGSKA come from the germline V gene (reference sequence). The CDR3 reads CSADKTDTQYF. The CDR3 DNA reads as TGCAGTGCCGACAAGACAGATACGCAGTATTTT.

This clone was counted between two and nine times. This sequence joins TRBV10-1 and TRBJ1-1; D is undetermined. The germline gives CDR1 WNHNN, CDR2 SYGVQD (reference sequence). Between the trimmed V and J ends, which lost 0 bases and 1 base, there was a span of 9 bases. This CDR3 contains 15 residues. CDR3 nucleotides: TGCGCCAGCAGTGAGTCCCGACATGGGAACACTGAAGCTTTCTTT. Amino acid sequence: CASSESRHGNTEAFF.

The chain has TRBV5-8 and TRBJ1-5, with a tentative D call TRBD1 (6 bases). The germline V gene has CDR1 SGHTS and CDR2 YDEGEE. V lost 1 base and J 3 bases, leaving 20 bases between the germline ends. The CDR3 sequence is 18 residues long. CDR3 region: CASSLILGIGTTNQPQHF. CDR3 coding DNA: TGTGCCAGCAGCTTGATTTTGGGCATCGGGACAACCAATCAGCCCCAGCATTTT.

The chain is built from TRBV29-1 and TRBJ2-7; no clear D gene. Per the germline V gene, CDR1 is SQVTM and CDR2 is ANQGSEA. CDR3 length: 11 residues. Trimming stripped 0 bases from V and 8 bases from J, with 8 bases between. This chain's CDR3 is CSVEDLIQQYF. In nucleotides, the CDR3 is TGCAGCGTTGAAGATCTTATTCAGCAGTACTTC.

The chain is built from TRBV7-9 and TRBJ2-5, with D possibly matching TRBD1 (5 bases). Per germline, CDR1 SEHNR and CDR2 FQNEAQ (reference sequence). CDR3 length: 13 residues. The germline V and J ends were trimmed by 5 bases and 7 bases, with 14 bases remaining between them. The CDR3 region is CASSRIGQWTQYF. As DNA, the CDR3 is TGTGCCAGCAGCCGGATTGGACAATGGACCCAGTACTTC.

This sequence joins TRBV19 and TRBJ1-1; TRBD1 might be the D (5 bases). The germline V and J ends were trimmed by 3 bases and 7 bases, with 15 bases remaining between them. This CDR3 region has 14 residues. Germline lookup yields CDR1 LNHDA and CDR2 SQIVND (reference sequence). The CDR3 region is CASSIGSGVSEAFF. The CDR3 DNA reads as TGTGCCAGTAGTATCGGTTCGGGGGTTAGTGAAGCTTTCTTT.

The chain is built from TRBV4-2 and TRBJ2-7; 7 bases are shared with TRBD2. Unmatched junction bases numbered 7, after V lost 2 bases and J lost 0 bases. Germline assignment: CDR1 LGHNA and CDR2 YNFKEQ. The CDR3 is 16 residues long. This chain's CDR3 is CASSQILAAVSYEQYF. The DNA for the CDR3 is TGTGCCAGCAGCCAAATTCTAGCGGCAGTCTCCTACGAGCAGTACTTC.

The chain has TRBV6-5 and TRBJ2-3, with D tentatively TRBD1 (6 bases). The CDR3 contains 15 residues. CDR1 and CDR2 (germline): MNHEY, SVGAGI. Trimming removed 0 bases at V and 5 bases at J, with 12 bases between. CDR3 amino acids: CASSYSMGAGDTQYF. DNA of the CDR3: TGTGCCAGCAGTTACTCGATGGGGGCTGGAGATACGCAGTATTTT.